Detailed here is one T cell receptor (beta chain). The antigen remains unidentified. This specimen belongs to a study of T cell responses to AZD1222 COVID-19 vaccine. Study overall: Whether given at about 4 or about 12 weeks, second doses were pooled.

V was pared by 0 bases and J by 4 bases, with 0 bases between. The CDR3 totals 11 residues. Germline-derived CDR1 and CDR2 are LGHNA and YNFKEQ. Produced via immunoSEQ multiplex PCR; TCRdb's table is partial and in-frame only. The data show approximately 130,000 clones, with under 95% seen just once and roughly 5% held by the top ten. The study, taken as a whole, reports: Spike-specific TCR breadth and depth grew following two AZD1222 doses.

Sequencing was performed on peripheral blood, taken on day 0 of AZD1222 vaccination. The receptor was isolated from an adult in good health. The chain has TRBV4-2 and TRBJ2-5, with D hard to call. CDR3 nucleotide sequence: TGTGCCAGCAGCCAAGAAGAGACCCAGTACTTC. Its protein product is CASSQEETQYF.